This passage covers 3 T cell receptor beta chains from one sample sequenced in a study of early T cells in non-severe SARS-CoV-2 infection. One entry per CDR3 protein results from TCRdb running MiXCR on the 5' RACE reads. The table lists under 85,000 distinct CDR3 sequences, over 9.5% of them singletons, with roughly 7% in the top ten. The sequenced sample was whole blood. All receptors come from an adult who was a healthcare worker with PCR-confirmed SARS-CoV-2 infection or an uninfected control (not recorded which).

This clonotype was observed many times. V and J are TRBV18 and TRBJ2-7; D remains unclear. The germline V gene has CDR1 KGHSH and CDR2 LQKENI. CDR3 length equals 15 residues. V was pared by 3 bases and J by 0 bases, with 12 bases between. CDR3 nucleotide sequence: TGTGCCAGCTCACCCAGGCAGTCGAGCTCCTACGAGCAGTACTTC. Its translation: CASSPRQSSSYEQYF.

The chain carries TRBV29-1 and TRBJ2-2, with 13 bases identical to TRBD2. V was pared by 4 bases and J by 6 bases, with 2 bases of the junction left unmatched. The CDR3 is 14 residues long. The germline gives CDR1 SQVTM, CDR2 ANQGSEA. CDR3 in amino acids: CSVGTSGSPGELFF. The CDR3 DNA sequence: TGCAGCGTTGGGACTAGCGGGAGCCCCGGGGAGCTGTTTTTT.

This clonotype was seen ten or more times. J is TRBJ2-7 and V is TRBV7-3; no clear D gene. The V and J ends lost 5 bases and 1 base respectively, with 9 bases between them. The CDR3 loop spans 13 amino acids. Germline V lookup: CDR1 SGHTA, CDR2 FQGTGA. The CDR3 region is CASSRGRSYEQYF. In DNA, the CDR3 is TGTGCCAGCAGCCGCGGTCGGTCCTACGAGCAGTACTTC. The full variable domain, its missing parts supplied by reference TRBV7-3 and TRBJ2-7, is GAGVSQTPSNKVTEKGKYVELRCDPISGHTALYWYRQSLGQGPEFLIYFQGTGAADDSGLPNDRFFAVRPEGSVSTLKIQRTERGDSAVYLCASSRGRSYEQYFGPGTRLTVT.